Described below is a single T cell receptor (beta chain) sequence and its context. Antigen: not known. The trim removed 5 bases at V and 6 bases at J, leaving 12 bases unmatched. This CDR3 region has 16 residues. Germline V CDR1 and CDR2: SGHVS, FQNEAQ. Sequenced by immunoSEQ multiplex PCR; TCRdb stores in-frame clones only, minus some. The sample lists approximately 70,000 clones, about 89% occurring once. The sample comes from a study of graft-versus-host responses after intestinal transplantation. The sequencing used unstimulated CD8+ T cells sorted from spleen or lymph node cells, collected before intestinal transplant. This clonotype was obtained from a human donor who received an intestinal transplant. The chain combines TRBV7-8 with TRBJ1-2; 10 bases agree with TRBD1. Written as DNA, the CDR3 is TGTGCCAGCAGCAGACAACCGGGACAGGGGATGAATGGCTACACCTTC. Residues: CASSRQPGQGMNGYTF.